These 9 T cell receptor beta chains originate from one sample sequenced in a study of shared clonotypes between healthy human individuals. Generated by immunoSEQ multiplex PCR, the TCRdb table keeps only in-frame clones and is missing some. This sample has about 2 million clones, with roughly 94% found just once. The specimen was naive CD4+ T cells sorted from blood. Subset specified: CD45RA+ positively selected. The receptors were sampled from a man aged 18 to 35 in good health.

CDR3 loop: CASSSGSLGYEQYF. In DNA form, the CDR3 reads TGTGCCAGCAGTAGCGGGTCCCTTGGGTACGAGCAGTACTTC. The chain employs TRBV2 and TRBJ2-7; tentatively, D is TRBD2 (6 bases). The V end lost 5 bases, the J end lost 4 bases, and 15 bases lay between the germline ends. From germline, CDR1 is SNHLY and CDR2 FYNNEI. The CDR3 has 14 amino acids.

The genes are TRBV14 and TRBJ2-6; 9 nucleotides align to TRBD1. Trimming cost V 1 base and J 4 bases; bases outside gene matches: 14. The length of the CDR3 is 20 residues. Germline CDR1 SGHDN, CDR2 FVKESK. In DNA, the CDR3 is TGTGCCAGCAGCCAAGGTCGTACTGAACAGGGGGCTTACGGGGCCAACGTCCTGACTTTC. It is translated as CASSQGRTEQGAYGANVLTF. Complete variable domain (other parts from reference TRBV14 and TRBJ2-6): EAGVTQFPSHSVIEKGQTVTLRCDPISGHDNLYWYRRVMGKEIKFLLHFVKESKQDESGMPNNRFLAERTGGTYSTLKVQPAELEDSGVYFCASSQGRTEQGAYGANVLTFGAGSRLTVL.

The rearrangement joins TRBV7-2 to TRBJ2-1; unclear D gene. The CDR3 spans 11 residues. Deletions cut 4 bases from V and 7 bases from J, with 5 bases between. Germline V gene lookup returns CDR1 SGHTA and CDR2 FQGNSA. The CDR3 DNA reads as TGTGCCAGCAGCTCGTCGAATGAGCAGTTCTTC. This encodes CASSSSNEQFF.

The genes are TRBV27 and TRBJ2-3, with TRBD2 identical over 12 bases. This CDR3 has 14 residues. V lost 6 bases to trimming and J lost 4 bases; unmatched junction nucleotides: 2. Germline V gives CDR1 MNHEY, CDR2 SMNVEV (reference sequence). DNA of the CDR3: TGTGCCAGCAGCACTAGCGGGAGGCCAGATACGCAGTATTTT. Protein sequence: CASSTSGRPDTQYF.

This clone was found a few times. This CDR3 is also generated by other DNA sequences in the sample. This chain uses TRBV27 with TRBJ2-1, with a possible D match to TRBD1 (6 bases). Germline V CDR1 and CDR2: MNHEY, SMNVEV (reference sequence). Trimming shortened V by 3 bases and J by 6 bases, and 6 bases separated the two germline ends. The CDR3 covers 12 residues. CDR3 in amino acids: CASSFRGNEQFF. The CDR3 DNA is TGTGCCAGCAGTTTCAGGGGCAATGAGCAGTTCTTC.

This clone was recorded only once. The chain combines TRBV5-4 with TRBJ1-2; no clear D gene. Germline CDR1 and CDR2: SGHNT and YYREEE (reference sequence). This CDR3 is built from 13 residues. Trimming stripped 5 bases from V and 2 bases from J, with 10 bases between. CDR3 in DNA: TGTGCCAGCAGTACGACGCAAAACTATGGCTACACCTTC. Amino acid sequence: CASSTTQNYGYTF. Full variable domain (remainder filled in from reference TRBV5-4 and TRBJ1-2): ETGVTQSPTHLIKTRGQQVTLRCSSQSGHNTVSWYQQALGQGPQFIFQYYREEENGRGNFPPRFSGLQFPNYSSELNVNALELDDSALYLCASSTTQNYGYTFGSGTRLTVV.

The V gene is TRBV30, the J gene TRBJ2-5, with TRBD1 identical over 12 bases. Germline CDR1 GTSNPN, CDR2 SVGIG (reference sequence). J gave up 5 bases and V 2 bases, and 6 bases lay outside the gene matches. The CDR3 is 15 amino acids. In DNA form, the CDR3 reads TGTGCCTGGAGTTGGGGGACAGGGGGCAAGGAGACCCAGTACTTC. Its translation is CAWSWGTGGKETQYF.

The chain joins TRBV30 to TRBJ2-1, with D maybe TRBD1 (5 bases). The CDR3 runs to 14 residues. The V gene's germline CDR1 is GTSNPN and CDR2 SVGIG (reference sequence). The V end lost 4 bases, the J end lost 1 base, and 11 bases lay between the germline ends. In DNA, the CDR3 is TGTGCCTGGACAGGGTCTCATTCCTACAATGAGCAGTTCTTC. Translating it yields CAWTGSHSYNEQFF.

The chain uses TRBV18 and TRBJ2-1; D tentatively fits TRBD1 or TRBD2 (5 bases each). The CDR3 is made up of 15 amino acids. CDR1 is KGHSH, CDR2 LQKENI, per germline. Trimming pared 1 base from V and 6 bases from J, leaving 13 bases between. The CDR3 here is CASSPLEGMGNEQFF. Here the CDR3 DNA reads TGTGCCAGCTCACCACTAGAGGGGATGGGCAATGAGCAGTTCTTC.